What follows are 25 T cell receptor beta chains derived from one specimen sequenced in a study of blood T cells in healthy people across ages. The use of a sample-barcoded 5' primer and a J-beta primer mix characterized a second PCR of roughly 7 to 11 cycles. MiXCR was run by TCRdb on the 5' RACE reads, yielding one entry per CDR3 protein. The repertoire holds roughly 1,500,000 distinct CDR3 sequences, around 36% seen once, with about 11% in the top ten. Material for sequencing was blood. Receptors originate from a woman under 40 in good health.

The CDR3 nucleotides read TGTGCCAGCAGTTTATCGCAGGCAACTAATGAAAAACTGTTTTTT. This translates into CASSLSQATNEKLFF. This chain uses TRBV27 with TRBJ1-4; the D is unclear. The V end was cut by 0 bases, the J end by 0 bases, with 5 bases between. The CDR3 is made up of 15 amino acids. Germline CDR1 and CDR2: MNHEY and SMNVEV (reference sequence).

The J gene is TRBJ2-1, the V gene TRBV4-1; a weak D match, TRBD1 (5 bases). Trimming left V 2 bases short and J 5 bases short, with 10 bases between. There are 14 residues in the CDR3. From germline, CDR1 is MGHRA and CDR2 YSYEKL. The CDR3 region is CASSQPGPNNEQFF. The CDR3 bases are TGCGCCAGCAGCCAACCAGGGCCGAACAATGAGCAGTTCTTC.

In its sample, this clonotype was seen a few times. The chain uses TRBV7-8 and TRBJ2-3; 8 nucleotides agree with TRBD2. V was clipped by 5 bases and J by 4 bases; unmatched bases: 17. The CDR3 is 18 residues long. CDR1 SGHVS and CDR2 FQNEAQ come from the germline V gene. CDR3 sequence: CASSHWGGSGRRSDTQYF. The CDR3 coding sequence is TGTGCCAGCAGCCACTGGGGGGGGAGCGGGAGAAGATCAGATACGCAGTATTTT.

The V gene is TRBV14, the J gene TRBJ1-2; TRBD1 aligns across 7 bases. The CDR3 loop spans 12 amino acids. V trimming: 5 bases; J trimming: 7 bases; junction bases outside the gene matches: 4. The V gene's germline CDR1 is SGHDN and CDR2 FVKESK. CDR3 residues: CASSASGGGYTF. CDR3 DNA: TGTGCCAGCAGCGCCTCAGGGGGTGGCTACACCTTC.

The chain carries TRBV20-1 and TRBJ2-5; D uncertain. The CDR3 is 10 residues long. The germline V gene has CDR1 DFQATT and CDR2 SNEGSKA (reference sequence). The V end was cut by 7 bases, the J end by 5 bases, with 8 bases between. The DNA for the CDR3 is TGCAGTGGGAGTGATGAGACCCAGTACTTC. The encoded protein is CSGSDETQYF.

This clonotype has ten or more counts. V usage is TRBV4-1 and J usage is TRBJ2-5, with D perhaps assigned TRBD1 or TRBD2 (5 bases each). Germline V lookup: CDR1 MGHRA, CDR2 YSYEKL. With 4 bases removed from V and 5 bases from J, the gap between germline ends came to 14 bases. The CDR3 spans 14 residues. The CDR3 protein is CASSPPGPSETQYF. The CDR3 bases are TGCGCCAGCAGCCCGCCGGGACCCAGTGAGACCCAGTACTTC.

This clonotype was counted only a few times. The chain is built from TRBV7-9 and TRBJ2-1; TRBD2 might be the D (5 bases). Germline values: CDR1 SEHNR, CDR2 FQNEAQ (reference sequence). CDR3 length equals 16 residues. The V end was cut by 5 bases, the J end by 4 bases, with 18 bases between. CDR3 amino acids: CASSPRAGLAYNEQFF. The CDR3 nucleotides are TGTGCCAGCAGCCCTCGGGCAGGTCTAGCTTACAATGAGCAGTTCTTC.

This chain connects TRBV4-1 to TRBJ1-5, with D perhaps TRBD1 (6 bases). The V end lost 4 bases, the J end lost 5 bases, and 27 bases lay between the germline ends. Germline V CDR1 and CDR2: MGHRA, YSYEKL. The CDR3 is 19 amino acids. In nucleotides, the CDR3 is TGCGCCAGCAGCCTCACCCTGACCGCAGGAAGGGGGGGCTATCAGCCCCAGCATTTT. Its protein is CASSLTLTAGRGGYQPQHF.

This clonotype occurred once. V gene TRBV13 combines with J gene TRBJ2-4; 7 bases are shared with TRBD2. The assigned J gene may be wrong: the sequence end matches TRBJ2-5 better. Germline V gene sequence: CDR1 PRHDT, CDR2 FYEKMQ (reference sequence). The CDR3 runs to 14 residues. The CDR3 DNA is TGTGCCAACCATTCTCTAGCGGAACAAGAGACCCAGTACTTC. Translation: CANHSLAEQETQYF.

The rearrangement uses TRBV28 and TRBJ2-7; 11 bases align to TRBD1. The V gene's germline CDR1 is MDHEN and CDR2 SYDVKM. The V and J ends lost 7 bases and 3 bases, in that order; junction bases with no gene match: 8. CDR3 size: 15 residues. The chain's CDR3 is CASTRGGQGVYEQYF. Written as DNA, the CDR3 is TGTGCCAGCACGCGTGGGGGACAGGGGGTCTACGAGCAGTACTTC. Looking up the rest from reference TRBV28 and TRBJ2-7 gives the full variable domain: DVKVTQSSRYLVKRTGEKVFLECVQDMDHENMFWYRQDPGLGLRLIYFSYDVKMKEKGDIPEGYSVSREKKERFSLILESASTNQTSMYLCASTRGGQGVYEQYFGPGTRLTVT.

The rearrangement links TRBV28 to TRBJ1-2; D is ambiguous. The CDR3 extends over 14 amino acids. The germline V gene encodes CDR1 MDHEN and CDR2 SYDVKM. V lost 3 bases, J lost 5 bases, and 13 bases lay in between. The CDR3 bases are TGTGCCAGCAGTTTCGACGGGAGGGTATATGGCTACACCTTC. Its protein product is CASSFDGRVYGYTF.

This clonotype was seen a few times. The chain combines TRBV20-1 with TRBJ2-1; D gene uncertain. This CDR3 comprises 16 residues. Germline V CDR1 and CDR2: DFQATT, SNEGSKA (reference sequence). Trimming stripped 0 bases from V and 3 bases from J, with 15 bases between. The CDR3 protein is CSARDYVSGNYNEQFF. For the CDR3, the DNA is TGCAGTGCTAGAGATTACGTATCCGGAAACTACAATGAGCAGTTCTTC.

This chain joins TRBV6-2 or TRBV6-3 and TRBJ2-7, with 9 bases matching TRBD1. The CDR3 has 15 amino acids. Looked up from germline, CDR1 is MNHEY and CDR2 is SVGEGT. Germline trimming cut 8 bases from V and 6 bases from J; bases unmatched to any gene: 14. The CDR3: CASQHRTGAIIEQYF. CDR3 nucleotides: TGTGCCAGCCAACATAGGACAGGGGCCATCATCGAGCAGTACTTC.

The chain carries TRBV5-1 and TRBJ1-1; TRBD1 is a possible D gene (6 bases). CDR1 is SGHRS and CDR2 is YFSETQ in the germline V gene. This CDR3 is built from 16 residues. The V end lost 0 bases, the J end lost 4 bases, and 16 bases lay between the germline ends. The CDR3 DNA follows: TGCGCCAGCAGCTTGGTGACACGGGGGGCAGGCACTGAAGCTTTCTTT. Encoded protein: CASSLVTRGAGTEAFF.

About this clonotype itself: A much bigger clone sits one base away, suggesting this may be a read error. This chain links TRBV12-3 or TRBV12-4 with TRBJ2-4, with TRBD1 matching over 7 bases. The J call is doubtful: the DNA matches TRBJ2-7 better. The CDR3 has 14 amino acids. The CDR3 region is CTSSSDRFLGEQYF. The CDR3, as DNA: TGTACCAGCAGTTCGGACAGGTTCCTAGGCGAGCAGTACTTC.

Concerning this clonotype itself: At one boundary the junction diverges from the germline segment, which might be a read error. V and J are TRBV6-4 and TRBJ2-6; TRBD1 matches at 7 bases. Per germline, CDR1 MRHNA and CDR2 SNTAGT. The CDR3 contains 17 residues. Here the CDR3 DNA reads TGTGCCAGCAGTAAGACAGGGACAACCTCTGAGGCCAACGTCCTGACTTTC. Translating gives CASSKTGTTSEANVLTF.

This clonotype was counted only a few times. The chain has TRBV20-1 and TRBJ2-3; D possibly corresponds to TRBD1 (6 bases). V shed 6 bases and J shed 2 bases, with 15 bases lying between them. The CDR3 loop spans 14 amino acids. Germline CDR1 and CDR2: DFQATT and SNEGSKA (reference sequence). The CDR3 nucleotides are TGCAGTGCCCTAAATCGACAGGCCACAGATACGCAGTATTTT. Translation gives CSALNRQATDTQYF.

This clonotype was observed a handful of times. The chain links TRBV7-9 to TRBJ2-7, with 11 bases lining up with TRBD1. CDR1 is SEHNR, CDR2 FQNEAQ, per germline (reference sequence). There are 15 residues in the CDR3. The J segment lost 6 bases and the V segment lost 5 bases, leaving 9 bases of the junction unmatched. The CDR3 spells CASSPLRDRGIEQYF. The CDR3 DNA follows: TGTGCCAGCAGCCCCCTTCGGGACAGGGGGATCGAGCAGTACTTC.

The CDR3 nucleotides read TGTGCCAGCAGTTTATATCGACAGGGGTTGAACACTGAAGCTTTCTTT. Amino acids: CASSLYRQGLNTEAFF. The chain carries TRBV27 and TRBJ1-1, with TRBD1 matching 8 bases. J gave up 0 bases and V 1 base, and 4 bases lay outside the gene matches. Germline assignment: CDR1 MNHEY and CDR2 SMNVEV (reference sequence). The CDR3 is made up of 16 amino acids.

The J gene is TRBJ2-5, the V gene TRBV7-2, with 8 bases fitting TRBD2. Looked up from germline, CDR1 is SGHTA and CDR2 is FQGNSA. The J segment lost 5 bases and the V segment lost 4 bases, leaving 3 bases of the junction unmatched. The CDR3 loop spans 13 amino acids. CDR3 in amino acids: CASSSTSEETQYF. In DNA, the CDR3 is TGTGCCAGCAGCTCGACTAGCGAGGAGACCCAGTACTTC.

A word on this clonotype: A read error is possible here, since a much larger clone lies one base away. The CDR3 is CASGQDRGARETQYF. The CDR3, as DNA: TGCGCCAGCGGCCAAGATCGAGGGGCTCGGGAGACCCAGTACTTC. V and J are TRBV4-1 and TRBJ2-5, with D possibly called TRBD1 or TRBD2 (5 bases each). CDR3 length: 15 residues. The germline CDR1 and CDR2 sequences are MGHRA and YSYEKL.

The chain links TRBV11-2 to TRBJ1-2; D is uncertain. Between the trimmed V and J ends, which lost 5 bases and 5 bases, there was a span of 24 bases. The CDR3 totals 17 residues. Germline V CDR1 and CDR2: SGHAT, FQNNGV. The CDR3 here is CASSPRGLGMGIYGYTF. Written as DNA, the CDR3 is TGTGCCAGCAGCCCAAGAGGTTTGGGGATGGGTATATATGGCTACACCTTC. The whole variable domain, remainder taken from reference TRBV11-2 and TRBJ1-2, is EAGVAQSPRYKIIEKRQSVAFWCNPISGHATLYWYQQILGQGPKLLIQFQNNGVVDDSQLPKDRFSAERLKGVDSTLKIQPAKLEDSAVYLCASSPRGLGMGIYGYTFGSGTRLTVV.

This clonotype was recorded at least ten times. The genes are TRBV20-1 and TRBJ2-5; TRBD2 aligns across 14 bases. The CDR3 length is 14 residues. Germline V gene data show CDR1 as DFQATT and CDR2 as SNEGSKA (reference sequence). V shed 4 bases and J 9 bases; nucleotides not matched to a gene: 7. The CDR3: CSATEGLAGGSQYF. The CDR3 DNA reads as TGCAGTGCTACCGAAGGACTAGCGGGAGGATCCCAGTACTTC.

A word on this clonotype: A read error is the likely source, as a far larger clone sits one nucleotide away. J is TRBJ2-7 and V is TRBV5-5, with D possibly TRBD2 on 5 matching bases. Germline V gene sequence: CDR1 SGHKS, CDR2 YYEKEE (reference sequence). This CDR3 is built from 11 residues. The CDR3 sequence: CTSSAGYEQYF. The CDR3 region has the DNA TGTACCAGCAGCGCGGGCTACGAGCAGTACTTC.

The chain employs TRBV20-1 and TRBJ2-1; tentative D call: TRBD2 (6 bases). The CDR3 spans 15 residues. V gave up 2 bases and J gave up 7 bases, with 18 bases separating them. Germline loops: CDR1 DFQATT, CDR2 SNEGSKA (reference sequence). Here the CDR3 reads CSARSGGKGGNEQFF. CDR3 DNA: TGCAGTGCTAGATCGGGCGGGAAGGGAGGAAATGAGCAGTTCTTC.